These 15 T cell receptor beta chains originate from one sample sequenced in a study of T cell clonality in common variable immunodeficiency. Overall study results and limits: Fewer deletions and N-nucleotide insertions were reportedly seen in common variable immunodeficiency TCR beta sequences.

Profiling relied on immunoSEQ multiplex PCR, and the TCRdb table lists in-frame clones only, not all of them. The counts give roughly 34,000 clones, none of them seen only once; around 6.7% is held by the top ten. Which antigens these TCRs recognize remains unknown. The sample consisted of peripheral blood mononuclear cells. The receptors were sampled from a human donor with common variable immunodeficiency.

This clone showed up many times. Read coverage stops 3 residues before the CDR3 terminus; the germline J gene supplies the remainder. This chain connects TRBV14 to TRBJ1-2; a weak D match, TRBD1 (6 bases). Germline-derived CDR1 and CDR2 are SGHDN and FVKESK. The V end was cut by 4 bases, the J end by 5 bases, with 14 bases between. There are 14 residues in the CDR3. CDR3 residues: CASSPPGQIYGYTF. The CDR3 bases that were read are TGTGCCAGCAGCCCTCCGGGACAAATTTATGGC.

In this sample, this clone is medium-sized. CDR3 loop: CSASRDSPNEQFF. Incomplete CDR3 DNA: TGCAGTGCTTCCCGGGACAGCCCCAATGAG. The chain couples TRBV20-1 to TRBJ2-1, with 7 positions matching TRBD1. The read ends 3 residues before the CDR3 terminus; that terminus is restored from the germline J gene. V was clipped by 5 bases and J by 6 bases; unmatched bases: 7. The CDR3 sequence is 13 residues long. From germline, CDR1 is DFQATT and CDR2 SNEGSKA (reference sequence).

In its sample, this clone ranks as medium-sized (0.01 to 0.1%). The read ends 3 residues before the CDR3 terminus; that terminus is restored from the germline J gene. The chain recombines TRBV15 with TRBJ2-4, with TRBD1 as a possible D gene (6 bases). Per the germline V gene, CDR1 is LNHNV and CDR2 is YYDKDF (reference sequence). This CDR3 has 14 residues. The germline V and J ends were trimmed by 4 bases and 4 bases, with 11 bases remaining between them. The sequenced CDR3 bases are TGTGCCACCAGCACCGCTGGACAGAAAAACATT. The encoded protein is CATSTAGQKNI. The CDR3 in full is CATSTAGQKNIQYF. Looking up the rest from reference TRBV15 and TRBJ2-4 gives the full variable domain: DAMVIQNPRYQVTQFGKPVTLSCSQTLNHNVMYWYQQKSSQAPKLLFHYYDKDFNNEADTPDNFQSRRPNTSFCFLDIRSPGLGDTAMYLCATSTAGQKNIQYFGAGTRLSVL.

This clone was detected many times. The read terminates 3 residues before the CDR3 end, so the remaining end is supplied by the germline J gene. The rearrangement links TRBV29-1 to TRBJ2-5; 7 nucleotides line up with TRBD1. The CDR3 has 15 residues. With 6 bases clipped from V and 5 bases from J, the junction kept 15 bases outside the gene matches. Germline-derived CDR1 and CDR2 are SQVTM and ANQGSEA. CDR3: CSVHFATGLVETQYF. The DNA read from the CDR3 is TGCAGCGTCCACTTCGCGACAGGGTTAGTGGAGACC.

With respect to this clone: From the germline J gene comes the end of the CDR3, since the read stops 3 residues before it. The genes are TRBV7-8 and TRBJ1-4; D not resolved. Per germline, CDR1 SGHVS and CDR2 FQNEAQ. Trimming cost V 3 bases and J 8 bases, with 16 bases left between them. The CDR3 length is 15 residues. The sequenced part of the CDR3 DNA is TGTGCCAGCAGCTTTCAGCGGGGTTCTGAGGAAAAA. Residues: CASSFQRGSEEK. The full CDR3 protein reads CASSFQRGSEEKLFF.

The table lists this clone with many counts. A read error likely explains this, since a far larger clone differs by one base. The read ends 3 residues early relative to the CDR3; the germline J gene fills the gap. The chain employs TRBV6-2 or TRBV6-3 and TRBJ1-1; tentative D call: TRBD1 (5 bases). This CDR3 region has 13 residues. Per germline, CDR1 MNHEY and CDR2 SVGEGT. Trimming shortened V by 5 bases and J by 4 bases, and 11 bases separated the two germline ends. The CDR3 sequence: CASSPGGGTEAFF. The sequenced part of the CDR3 DNA is TGTGCCAGCAGTCCCGGGGGGGGCACTGAA.

This clone was seen ten or more times. The CDR3 goes on 3 residues after the read ends, and that part is filled in from the germline J gene. The chain carries TRBV4-1 and TRBJ2-5; D remains ambiguous. The germline V gene has CDR1 MGHRA and CDR2 YSYEKL. Trimming removed 0 bases from V and 6 bases from J, with 11 bases in between. The CDR3 consists of 14 residues. CDR3: CASSQDELVKTQYF. The CDR3 DNA, read in part, is TGCGCCAGCAGCCAAGATGAGCTAGTGAAGACC.

Relative to its sample, this clone is medium-sized. Read data end 3 residues before the CDR3 end; the end is taken from the germline J gene. The V call is TRBV2, the J call TRBJ1-6; the match to TRBD1 covers 8 bases. Losses at the gene ends were 8 bases for V and 2 bases for J; bases not matched to a gene: 5. The CDR3 sequence is 15 residues long. Per germline, CDR1 SNHLY and CDR2 FYNNEI. The sequenced CDR3 bases are TGTGCCAGCGCTCAGGGGGCGCCCTATAATTCACCC. This codes for CASAQGAPYNSP. The complete CDR3 reads CASAQGAPYNSPLHF.

In this sample, this clone is medium-sized. Read data end 3 residues before the CDR3 end; the end is taken from the germline J gene. V is TRBV30 and J is TRBJ1-4; 7 bases align to TRBD1. Looked up from germline, CDR1 is GTSNPN and CDR2 is SVGIG (reference sequence). After removal of 3 bases from V and 8 bases from J, the junction contained 3 bases not matched to a gene. This CDR3 spans 12 amino acids. Incomplete CDR3 DNA: TGTGCCTGGAGCCTGGACAGGGAAAAA. This encodes CAWSLDREK. The full CDR3 protein is CAWSLDREKLFF.

With regard to this clone: Read data end 3 residues before the CDR3 end; the end is taken from the germline J gene. The chain links TRBV30 to TRBJ1-2; no firm D call. Germline loops: CDR1 GTSNPN, CDR2 SVGIG (reference sequence). The CDR3 is made up of 13 amino acids. V was trimmed by 3 bases and J by 6 bases, leaving 14 bases between them. CDR3 sequence reads: CAWSPSGGHGYTF. The part of the CDR3 DNA that was read is TGTGCCTGGAGCCCGTCAGGAGGCCATGGC.

This clone was seen a few times. Coverage ceases 3 residues before the CDR3 finishes, and the germline J gene fills in the end. This chain joins TRBV19 and TRBJ2-7; a possible D gene is TRBD1 (6 bases). V lost 4 bases to trimming and J lost 0 bases, with 10 bases between them. The CDR3 loop spans 14 amino acids. CDR1 is LNHDA, CDR2 SQIVND, per germline (reference sequence). The CDR3: CASSTGQFSYEQYF. The covered CDR3 bases are TGTGCCAGTAGTACCGGACAGTTCTCCTACGAG.

This clone occurred a few times. The sequence runs out 3 residues before the end of the CDR3; the remainder is reconstructed from the germline J gene. The rearrangement joins TRBV20-1 to TRBJ2-1, with 13 positions matching TRBD2. Germline values: CDR1 DFQATT, CDR2 SNEGSKA (reference sequence). The CDR3 covers 16 residues. V dropped 0 bases and J dropped 6; count of bases not matched to a gene: 5. The CDR3 sequence: CSARDQGLAGANEQFF. Incomplete CDR3 DNA: TGCAGTGCTAGAGATCAAGGACTAGCGGGAGCCAATGAG.

Points on this clone: From the germline J gene comes the end of the CDR3, since the read stops 3 residues before it. The rearrangement links TRBV5-6 to TRBJ1-5, with D possibly matching TRBD1 (5 bases). Trimming cost V 7 bases and J 0 bases, with 14 bases left between them. This CDR3 spans 15 amino acids. CDR1 is SGHDT, CDR2 YYEEEE, per germline. The part of the CDR3 DNA that was read is TGTGCCAGCGGACCCGGGGGGTATAGCAATCAGCCC. Protein sequence: CASGPGGYSNQP. The CDR3 in full is CASGPGGYSNQPQHF. The full variable domain, rest sourced from reference TRBV5-6 and TRBJ1-5, is DAGVTQSPTHLIKTRGQQVTLRCSPKSGHDTVSWYQQALGQGPQFIFQYYEEEERQRGNFPDRFSGHQFPNYSSELNVNALLLGDSALYLCASGPGGYSNQPQHFGDGTRLSIL.

There are many counts of this clone. The read finishes 3 residues shy of the CDR3 end, and the germline J gene is used to complete it. The genes are TRBV18 and TRBJ2-3; TRBD1 matches 8 bases. The CDR3 spans 16 residues. V shed 2 bases, J shed 3 bases, and the junction held 7 bases outside the gene matches. Germline CDR1 KGHSH, CDR2 LQKENI. CDR3 bases read: TGTGCCAGCTCACCATCAAGGACAGGGAGGACAGATACG. It is translated as CASSPSRTGRTDT. The whole CDR3 is CASSPSRTGRTDTQYF.

This clone turned up a few times. Read sequence stops 3 residues before the CDR3 end, and the germline J gene provides the missing end. This chain uses TRBV6-2 or TRBV6-3 with TRBJ2-2; TRBD2 might be the D (6 bases). The germline CDR1 and CDR2 sequences are MNHEY and SVGEGT. This CDR3 contains 13 residues. The ends were cut back, 4 bases at V and 5 bases at J, with 8 bases in the middle. The CDR3 bases that were read are TGTGCCAGCAGTTTGGCGGGGACCGGGGAG. Translated, it gives CASSLAGTGE. The CDR3 as a whole reads CASSLAGTGELFF.